The next 17 T cell receptor beta chains were all read from a single sample in a study of PD-L1 blockade in urothelial cancer. Clones were sequenced by immunoSEQ multiplex PCR, and TCRdb holds only the in-frame ones, with some missing. Of around 82,000 clones in the sample, around 83% were seen once. Time point meaning: pretreatment peripheral blood. The sample here was PBMCs, taken around atezolizumab (anti-PD-L1) treatment. Receptors originate from a man aged 60 to 69 with urothelial cancer.

J is TRBJ2-7 and V is TRBV7-9; D not certain. The ends were cut back, 3 bases at V and 6 bases at J, with 9 bases in the middle. Germline-derived CDR1 and CDR2 are SEHNR and FQNEAQ (reference sequence). This CDR3 is 12 amino acids long. The CDR3 DNA follows: TGTGCCAGCAGCTTCGAAACAAGCGAGCAGTACTTC. Protein: CASSFETSEQYF.

V and J are TRBV2 and TRBJ1-1; D is possibly TRBD1 (6 bases). This CDR3 spans 16 amino acids. Germline V gene lookup returns CDR1 SNHLY and CDR2 FYNNEI. V lost 3 bases and J 3 bases, leaving 17 bases between the germline ends. The chain's CDR3 is CASSEGSGWGHTEAFF. The CDR3 DNA reads as TGTGCCAGCAGTGAGGGGTCAGGGTGGGGGCACACTGAAGCTTTCTTT. The full variable domain, in which reference TRBV2 and TRBJ1-1 provide the parts outside the CDR3, is EPEVTQTPSHQVTQMGQEVILRCVPISNHLYFYWYRQILGQKVEFLVSFYNNEISEKSEIFDDQFSVERPDGSNFTLKIRSTKLEDSAMYFCASSEGSGWGHTEAFFGQGTRLTVV.

The rearrangement uses TRBV27 and TRBJ2-7, with TRBD1 identical over 8 bases. The CDR3 covers 14 residues. CDR1 MNHEY and CDR2 SMNVEV come from the germline V gene (reference sequence). With V trimmed by 6 bases and J by 4 bases, 8 bases remained unmatched. CDR3 loop: CASSLRQGSYEQYF. The CDR3 DNA is TGTGCCAGCAGCCTAAGACAGGGGTCATACGAGCAGTACTTC.

The chain has TRBV19 and TRBJ2-1, with a possible D match to TRBD1 (5 bases). The CDR3 totals 14 residues. Trimming cost V 3 bases and J 0 bases, with 6 bases left between them. Germline lookup yields CDR1 LNHDA and CDR2 SQIVND (reference sequence). DNA of the CDR3: TGTGCCAGTAGTATTAGGGGCTCCTACAATGAGCAGTTCTTC. Its translation is CASSIRGSYNEQFF.

This chain connects TRBV7-8 to TRBJ2-3; D is unclear. Between the trimmed V and J ends, which lost 5 bases and 5 bases, there was a span of 14 bases. The germline V gene encodes CDR1 SGHVS and CDR2 FQNEAQ. The CDR3 has 14 amino acids. This chain's CDR3 is CASSPQSLGDTQYF. The CDR3 region has the DNA TGTGCCAGCAGCCCCCAGTCCCTAGGAGATACGCAGTATTTT.

This clone was counted a few times. The chain recombines TRBV19 with TRBJ1-1; D not certain. The CDR3 is 13 amino acids. V was cut by 4 bases and J by 0 bases, with 6 bases left in between. Germline-derived CDR1 and CDR2 are LNHDA and SQIVND (reference sequence). CDR3 loop: CASSTSVNTEAFF. The CDR3 bases are TGTGCCAGTAGTACTTCGGTGAACACTGAAGCTTTCTTT.

V gene TRBV28 combines with J gene TRBJ1-2, with a weak D call TRBD1 (6 bases). The CDR3 totals 16 residues. CDR1 and CDR2 from the germline V gene are MDHEN and SYDVKM. V was clipped by 4 bases and J by 4 bases, with 19 bases between them. The CDR3 sequence: CASSSRGLLTIYGYTF. In nucleotides, the CDR3 is TGTGCCAGCAGTTCGAGGGGGTTGCTAACTATCTATGGCTACACCTTC.

CDR3: CASSGSGGTDTQYF. In DNA form, the CDR3 reads TGTGCCAGCAGCGGCTCGGGGGGGACAGATACGCAGTATTTT. This sequence joins TRBV7-3 and TRBJ2-3, with TRBD2 matching 8 bases. This CDR3 contains 14 residues. Germline values: CDR1 SGHTA, CDR2 FQGTGA. Trimming at V came to 5 bases and at J to 3 bases, leaving 4 bases not matched to a gene.

The chain has TRBV4-1 and TRBJ2-1; TRBD2 aligns across 15 bases. The germline CDR1 and CDR2 sequences are MGHRA and YSYEKL. The CDR3 runs 19 residues. Trimming cost V 4 bases and J 1 base; bases outside gene matches: 8. The CDR3 nucleotides read TGCGCCAGCAGCCTAGGACTAGCGGGAGGGCCGGGGTCCTACAATGAGCAGTTCTTC. Its protein is CASSLGLAGGPGSYNEQFF.

The gene calls are TRBV11-2 and TRBJ2-7; D might be TRBD1 (7 bases). The V end was cut by 5 bases, the J end by 2 bases, with 13 bases between. Germline V gene data show CDR1 as SGHAT and CDR2 as FQNNGV. This CDR3 has 14 residues. The CDR3 DNA follows: TGTGCCAGCAGCCCTCAGGGGGGTGCCTACGAGCAGTACTTC. It encodes CASSPQGGAYEQYF.

J is TRBJ2-7 and V is TRBV9, with 8 bases fitting TRBD2. Germline CDR1 is SGDLS and CDR2 is YYNGEE. The CDR3 spans 14 residues. V shed 2 bases, J shed 0 bases, and the junction held 1 base outside the gene matches. In DNA form, the CDR3 reads TGTGCCAGCAGCGTCGGGGGGGTCTCCTACGAGCAGTACTTC. Its translation: CASSVGGVSYEQYF.

This sequence joins TRBV7-9 and TRBJ2-7, with 10 bases fitting TRBD1. V lost 4 bases to trimming and J lost 7 bases; unmatched junction nucleotides: 7. The CDR3 is 14 residues long. The germline CDR1 and CDR2 sequences are SEHNR and FQNEAQ (reference sequence). The CDR3 reads CASSSPGTGVEQYF. In DNA, the CDR3 is TGTGCCAGCAGCTCTCCCGGGACAGGGGTTGAGCAGTACTTC.

The chain employs TRBV7-3 and TRBJ2-3, with 10 bases fitting TRBD2. Germline lookup yields CDR1 SGHTA and CDR2 FQGTGA. The CDR3 sequence is 17 residues long. The junction had 11 bases not matched to a gene; V was cut back by 5 bases and J by 3 bases. The CDR3 loop reads CASSPLLAGVGTDTQYF. The CDR3 region has the DNA TGTGCCAGCAGCCCCCTCCTAGCGGGGGTTGGAACAGATACGCAGTATTTT.

The chain has TRBV2 and TRBJ2-1, with D possibly matching TRBD2 (6 bases). Trimming pared 3 bases from V and 6 bases from J, leaving 9 bases between. The length of the CDR3 is 13 residues. Per the germline V gene, CDR1 is SNHLY and CDR2 is FYNNEI. In nucleotides, the CDR3 is TGTGCCAGCAGTGACCCCGGGGGCAATGAGCAGTTCTTC. Amino acids: CASSDPGGNEQFF.

J is TRBJ2-1 and V is TRBV19; maybe TRBD1 (5 bases). Trimming took 10 bases from V and 3 from J, leaving 7 bases between them. This CDR3 is built from 11 residues. Germline V gives CDR1 LNHDA, CDR2 SQIVND (reference sequence). CDR3 nucleotides: TGTGCCATAGGGGACTACAATGAGCAGTTCTTC. Its translation: CAIGDYNEQFF.

The chain joins TRBV5-1 to TRBJ2-3; TRBD2 matches 10 bases. CDR3 size: 17 residues. Trimming at V came to 3 bases and at J to 5 bases, leaving 12 bases not matched to a gene. CDR1 and CDR2 (germline): SGHRS, YFSETQ. The CDR3 protein is CASSSGAGGPNGDTQYF. In nucleotides, the CDR3 is TGCGCCAGCAGCTCAGGAGCGGGGGGGCCGAACGGAGATACGCAGTATTTT.

The gene calls are TRBV18 and TRBJ1-5; maybe TRBD1 (6 bases). The CDR3 runs to 15 residues. V lost 3 bases and J lost 8, with 17 bases in between. Germline V gene sequence: CDR1 KGHSH, CDR2 LQKENI. The CDR3 protein is CASSPSGDPWEPQHF. The CDR3 nucleotides read TGTGCCAGCTCACCTTCAGGGGACCCCTGGGAGCCCCAGCATTTT.